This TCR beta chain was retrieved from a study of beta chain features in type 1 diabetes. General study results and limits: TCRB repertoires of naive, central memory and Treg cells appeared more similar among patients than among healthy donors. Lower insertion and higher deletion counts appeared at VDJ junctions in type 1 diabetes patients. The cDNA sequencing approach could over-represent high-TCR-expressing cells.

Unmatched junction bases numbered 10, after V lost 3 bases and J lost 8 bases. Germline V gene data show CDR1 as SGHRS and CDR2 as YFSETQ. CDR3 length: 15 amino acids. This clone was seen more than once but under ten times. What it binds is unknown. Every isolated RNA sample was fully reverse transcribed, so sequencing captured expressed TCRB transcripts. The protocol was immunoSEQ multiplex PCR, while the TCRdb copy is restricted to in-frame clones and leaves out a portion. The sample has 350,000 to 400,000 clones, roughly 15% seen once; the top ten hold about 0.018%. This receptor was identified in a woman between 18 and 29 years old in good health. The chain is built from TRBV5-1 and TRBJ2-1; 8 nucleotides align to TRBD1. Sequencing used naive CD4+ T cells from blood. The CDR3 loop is CASSSQGQVYDEQFF. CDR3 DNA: TGCGCCAGCAGCTCCCAGGGACAGGTTTACGATGAGCAGTTCTTC.